This T cell receptor (beta chain) was found in a study of blood T cell repertoires in COVID-19. Overall study: Collection of acute and convalescent COVID-19 samples took place in the United States, Italy and Spain.

The germline V gene encodes CDR1 SGHAT and CDR2 FQNNGV. This CDR3 has 15 amino acids. The V and J ends lost 0 bases and 2 bases respectively, with 9 bases between them. Authors' data handling: For nucleated cells, counts were estimated from reference gene primer amplification. Profiled with immunoSEQ multiplex PCR; TCRdb holds only in-frame clones, not every one. The DNA gave D and trimming, while V, J and clone size come from that table. This sample has approximately 160,000 clones, with approximately 80% found just once. Across under 25 US areas, participants ranged in age from about 18 to 100 years. Cohorts were assigned according to the clinical history that participants reported.

The chain links TRBV11-2 to TRBJ2-3; TRBD2 is a possible D gene (5 bases). The clonotype originates from a man in his forties who had recovered from COVID-19. Sequences were obtained from PBMCs or T cells enriched from blood (not recorded which). The CDR3 DNA sequence: TGTGCCAGCAGCTTAGACACTAGGTACACAGATACGCAGTATTTT. It translates to CASSLDTRYTDTQYF.